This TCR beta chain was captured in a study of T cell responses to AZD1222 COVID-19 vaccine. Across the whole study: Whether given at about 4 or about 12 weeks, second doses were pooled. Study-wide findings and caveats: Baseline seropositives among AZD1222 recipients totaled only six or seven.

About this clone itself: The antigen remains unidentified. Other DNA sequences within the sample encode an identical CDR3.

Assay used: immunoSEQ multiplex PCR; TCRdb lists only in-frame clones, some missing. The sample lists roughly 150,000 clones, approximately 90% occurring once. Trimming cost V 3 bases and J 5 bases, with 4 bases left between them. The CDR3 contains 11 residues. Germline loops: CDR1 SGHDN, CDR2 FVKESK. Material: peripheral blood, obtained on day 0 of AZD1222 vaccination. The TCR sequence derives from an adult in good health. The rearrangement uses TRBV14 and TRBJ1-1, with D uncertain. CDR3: CASSQGTEAFF. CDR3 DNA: TGTGCCAGCAGCCAGGGGACTGAAGCTTTCTTT.